This T cell receptor (beta chain) stems from a study of neurological immune-mediated disorders. This clonotype occurred a few times. A blood bank in Maryland, USA, provided the volunteers who served as healthy controls. The cDNA came from 5'RACE with 10-nucleotide random UMIs. TCRdb reanalysed the 5' RACE reads using MiXCR and keeps one entry per CDR3 protein. The sample shows roughly 76,000 distinct CDR3 sequences, roughly 14% of them seen only once. This TCR was sampled from a woman in her forties or fifties in good health. The source material was PBMCs.

The CDR3 loop reads CASSFRGQGLTDTQYF. CDR3 sequence (DNA): TGTGCCAGCTCCTTCAGGGGGCAGGGTCTCACAGATACGCAGTATTTT. The rearrangement joins TRBV27 to TRBJ2-3; 8 nucleotides line up with TRBD1. Germline CDR1 MNHEY, CDR2 SMNVEV (reference sequence). Trimming removed 8 bases from V and 2 bases from J; junction bases left unmatched: 12. The CDR3 extends over 16 amino acids.